One and the same sample provided the 11 T cell receptor beta chains below, sequenced in a study of cytomegalovirus exposure and HLA in healthy donors. The PCR used 60 Vbeta and 13 Jbeta primers. Repertoires were generated with immunoSEQ multiplex PCR, while TCRdb's copy carries only in-frame clones and drops some. Its clone listing holds under 200,000 clones. The sequenced sample was PBMCs. The receptors stem from a man aged 30 to 39 in good health and CMV-seronegative.

This chain links TRBV19 with TRBJ2-1, with 13 bases aligning to TRBD2. This CDR3 is 15 amino acids long. V lost 5 bases, J lost 12 bases, and 10 bases stayed unmatched. The germline V gene has CDR1 LNHDA and CDR2 SQIVND (reference sequence). The CDR3 nucleotides are TGTGCCAGTAGTCCCGGACTAGCGGGGGTGGGTGGGCAGTTCTTC. As protein: CASSPGLAGVGGQFF.

The chain couples TRBV27 to TRBJ1-2, with D maybe TRBD1 (5 bases). The CDR3 has 15 amino acids. Trimming pared 5 bases from V and 0 bases from J, leaving 13 bases between. Germline lookup yields CDR1 MNHEY and CDR2 SMNVEV (reference sequence). This chain's CDR3 is CASSRSGAANYGYTF. In DNA form, the CDR3 reads TGTGCCAGCAGTCGAAGCGGGGCAGCTAACTATGGCTACACCTTC.

The CDR3 DNA follows: TGCGCCAGCAGCCAGACTAGCGTCGAGCAGTACTTC. This encodes CASSQTSVEQYF. The chain combines TRBV5-1 with TRBJ2-7; the match to TRBD2 covers 8 bases. Germline loops: CDR1 SGHRS, CDR2 YFSETQ. The V segment lost 4 bases and the J segment 6 bases; nucleotides outside the gene matches: 3. The CDR3 totals 12 residues.

The rearrangement links TRBV4-2 to TRBJ2-5; D is possibly TRBD1 (6 bases). The end of the DNA aligns better with TRBJ2-7, so the J call may be wrong. The CDR3 loop spans 15 amino acids. Germline-derived CDR1 and CDR2 are LGHNA and YNFKEQ. CDR3 in DNA: TGTGCCAGCAGCCAAGGGGAGACAGGCCCCTACGAGCAGTACTTC. Translated: CASSQGETGPYEQYF.

The chain carries TRBV7-7 and TRBJ1-1; 7 bases are shared with TRBD1. From germline, CDR1 is SSHAT and CDR2 FNYEAQ (reference sequence). J gave up 4 bases and V 5 bases, and 10 bases lay outside the gene matches. The CDR3 has 15 amino acids. For the CDR3, the DNA is TGTGCCAGCAGCCCCACCGACAGGGCGGGCACTGAAGCTTTCTTT. Protein: CASSPTDRAGTEAFF.

The chain links TRBV9 to TRBJ2-2; 9 positions agree with TRBD1. This CDR3 region has 16 residues. Trimming cost V 4 bases and J 4 bases; bases outside gene matches: 8. Germline V gene data show CDR1 as SGDLS and CDR2 as YYNGEE. The CDR3: CASSSTGGTPTGELFF. CDR3 sequence (DNA): TGTGCCAGCAGCTCGACAGGGGGAACTCCCACCGGGGAGCTGTTTTTT.

The V and J genes are TRBV4-1 and TRBJ2-2; D is uncertain. With 4 bases removed from V and 2 bases from J, the gap between germline ends came to 5 bases. The CDR3 spans 13 residues. Germline V gene sequence: CDR1 MGHRA, CDR2 YSYEKL. CDR3 region: CASSLTNTGELFF. The DNA for the CDR3 is TGCGCCAGCAGCCTGACAAACACCGGGGAGCTGTTTTTT.

The gene calls are TRBV27 and TRBJ2-7; 10 bases line up with TRBD2. J gave up 4 bases and V 6 bases, and 6 bases lay outside the gene matches. Germline V gene data show CDR1 as MNHEY and CDR2 as SMNVEV (reference sequence). This CDR3 comprises 14 residues. The CDR3 loop reads CASSRSGGLYEQYF. CDR3 in DNA: TGTGCCAGCAGCCGTAGCGGGGGGTTATACGAGCAGTACTTC.

This sequence joins TRBV6-5 and TRBJ2-2, with D unresolved. From germline, CDR1 is MNHEY and CDR2 SVGAGI. V gave up 7 bases and J gave up 1 base, with 13 bases separating them. This CDR3 comprises 15 residues. This CDR3 reads CASMGRLKNTGELFF. Here the CDR3 DNA reads TGTGCCAGCATGGGCAGGCTTAAGAACACCGGGGAGCTGTTTTTT.

This chain connects TRBV10-3 to TRBJ2-3, with 11 positions matching TRBD2. Unmatched junction bases numbered 1, after V lost 4 bases and J lost 4 bases. Germline V CDR1 and CDR2: ENHRY, SYGVKD. The CDR3 totals 14 residues. The CDR3 DNA reads as TGTGCCATCAGTGTAGCGGGGGGGGCAGATACGCAGTATTTT. The encoded protein is CAISVAGGADTQYF.

DNA for the CDR3: TGTGCCAGCAGCTTTAGCGGCATCCGTCCGTACGAGCAGTACTTC. Translated: CASSFSGIRPYEQYF. V usage is TRBV7-9 and J usage is TRBJ2-7; a possible D gene is TRBD2 (6 bases). This CDR3 contains 15 residues. V gave up 3 bases and J gave up 4 bases, with 16 bases separating them. The germline V gene encodes CDR1 SEHNR and CDR2 FQNEAQ (reference sequence).